This T cell receptor (beta chain) was obtained from a study of cytomegalovirus exposure and HLA in healthy donors. Study as a whole: Tens of millions of unique TCRs from HLA-typed donors were held in an early data release.

V dropped 6 bases and J dropped 2; count of bases not matched to a gene: 3. CDR1 is LGHNT and CDR2 is FRNRAP in the germline V gene. The CDR3 covers 14 residues. Study conclusions and caveats: Common viral pathogens (according to a later analysis) appeared linked to several of the most significant clusters. For most subjects, TCR beta sequences were reported to predict HLA-A and HLA-B alleles with accuracy. In a later analysis, at a false discovery rate of 0.05, approximately 16,000 TCR beta sequences matched HLA alleles.

This PCR relied on a set of 60 Vbeta primers and 13 Jbeta primers. TCRdb's table, derived via immunoSEQ multiplex PCR, lists solely in-frame clones and lacks some. The data show over 150,000 clones, about 81% seen once. Comment on this clone: Its antigen remains unidentified.

The material sequenced was PBMCs. This chain uses TRBV12-5 with TRBJ2-1; 8 bases are shared with TRBD1. The sequence came from a woman between 45 and 60 years old in good health and CMV-seropositive. CDR3 bases: TGTGCTAGTGGGCCGGGACAGGCCTACAATGAGCAGTTCTTC. It translates to CASGPGQAYNEQFF.